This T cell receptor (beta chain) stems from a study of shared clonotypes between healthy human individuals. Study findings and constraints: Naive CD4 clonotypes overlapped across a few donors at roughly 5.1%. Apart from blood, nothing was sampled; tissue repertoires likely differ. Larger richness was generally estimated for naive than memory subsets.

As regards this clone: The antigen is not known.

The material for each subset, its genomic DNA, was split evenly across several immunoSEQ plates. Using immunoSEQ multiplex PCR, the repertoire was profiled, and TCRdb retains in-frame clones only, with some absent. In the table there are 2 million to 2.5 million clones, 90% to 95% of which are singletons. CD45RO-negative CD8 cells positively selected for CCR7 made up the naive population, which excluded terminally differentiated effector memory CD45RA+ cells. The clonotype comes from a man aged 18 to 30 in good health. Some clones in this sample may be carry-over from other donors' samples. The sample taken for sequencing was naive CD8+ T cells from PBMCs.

CDR3 protein: CASSLATSGATFFNEQFF. In DNA form, the CDR3 reads TGTGCCAGCAGCTTAGCCACTAGCGGGGCTACCTTCTTCAATGAGCAGTTCTTC. The chain carries TRBV7-8 and TRBJ2-1, with 10 nucleotides matching TRBD2. The V gene end was trimmed by 0 bases and the J gene end by 6 bases; junction bases not matched to a gene: 11. Germline lookup yields CDR1 SGHVS and CDR2 FQNEAQ. The CDR3 length is 18 residues.